Listed below are T cell receptor beta chains from one sample, sequenced in a study of blood T cell repertoires in COVID-19. Assay: immunoSEQ multiplex PCR; the TCRdb copy retains only in-frame clones and omits some. The table has hundreds of thousands of clones, 70% to 90% seen once. The sequencing sample was made of peripheral blood. These TCRs come from a man aged 18 to 29 with active or convalescent COVID-19. Both conserved end residues are part of each CDR3.

V gene	J gene	CDR3 length	CDR3 protein
TRBV5-8	TRBJ1-2	12	CASSLWAHGYTF
TRBV5-1	TRBJ2-6	19	CASTLRGGELFSGANVLTF
TRBV5-5	TRBJ1-6	15	CASSTGQDYNSPLHF
TRBV15	TRBJ2-5	13	CATSRGVQETQYF
TRBV7-2	TRBJ1-4	15	CASSSQKGAGEKLFF
TRBV15	TRBJ1-5	15	CATSREPGNNQPQHF
TRBV5-6	TRBJ1-2	14	CASRGQGIDYGYTF
TRBV6-9	TRBJ2-4	13	CASSSQQQGPLCF
TRBV12-3/TRBV12-4	TRBJ2-1	13	CASSPGTYNEQFF
TRBV5-1	TRBJ1-1	18	CASSLEGKTGGFSTEAFF
TRBV2	TRBJ1-1	15	CASSVWGVMNTEAFF